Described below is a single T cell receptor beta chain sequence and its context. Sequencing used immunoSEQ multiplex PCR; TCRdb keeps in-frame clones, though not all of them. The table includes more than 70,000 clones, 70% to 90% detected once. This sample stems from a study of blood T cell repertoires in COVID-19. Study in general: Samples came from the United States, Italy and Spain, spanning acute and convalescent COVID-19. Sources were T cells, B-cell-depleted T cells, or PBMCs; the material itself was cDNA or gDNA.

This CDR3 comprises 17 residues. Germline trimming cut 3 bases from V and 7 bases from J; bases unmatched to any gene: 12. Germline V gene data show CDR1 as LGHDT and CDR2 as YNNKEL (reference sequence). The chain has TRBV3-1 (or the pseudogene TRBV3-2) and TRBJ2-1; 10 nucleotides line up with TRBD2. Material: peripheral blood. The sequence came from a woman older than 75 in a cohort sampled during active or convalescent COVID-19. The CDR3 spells CASSQGTSGVPWNEQFF. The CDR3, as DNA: TGTGCCAGCAGCCAGGGAACTAGCGGGGTCCCTTGGAATGAGCAGTTCTTC.